This T cell receptor beta chain was identified during a study of blood T cells in healthy people across ages. About this clonotype: Its specificity is unknown.

A second PCR of 7 to 11 cycles used a sample-barcoded 5' primer and a J-beta primer mix. MiXCR, applied by TCRdb to the 5' RACE reads, yields one record per CDR3 protein. The table shows around 800,000 distinct CDR3 sequences, with about 55% occurring only once. The V and J ends lost 0 bases and 1 base respectively, with 4 bases between them. This CDR3 comprises 13 residues. CDR1 is SGDLS and CDR2 is YYNGEE in the germline V gene. Each donor's blood draw was 8.5 to 10 milliliters of peripheral blood. Extractions gave at least 5.5 micrograms of total RNA per sample. Overall study results and limits: Unsorted PBMCs ruled out conclusive naive versus antigen-experienced comparison. Diversity figures based on one million T cells were deemed too low.

Sequenced input: blood. The clonotype was recovered from an elderly man in good health. The chain has TRBV9 and TRBJ2-5, with D uncertain. Here the CDR3 reads CASSVEFQETQYF. CDR3 sequence (DNA): TGTGCCAGCAGCGTAGAGTTCCAAGAGACCCAGTACTTC.